Listed below are T cell receptor beta chains from one sample, sequenced in a study of shared clonotypes between healthy human individuals. TCRdb's table, derived via immunoSEQ multiplex PCR, lists solely in-frame clones and lacks some. Here the sample spans approximately 2,000,000 clones, approximately 90% being singletons. Sequencing used naive CD4+ T cells from PBMCs. These receptors were taken from a man aged 18-30 years in good health. Some clones in this sample may be carry-over from other donors' samples. Both conserved end residues are part of each CDR3. D genes are given only for firm matches. Size values are once, few and many counts, or a class for expanded clones, and some rows have none.

V gene	clone size	J gene	D gene	CDR3 protein	CDR3 DNA
TRBV27	.	TRBJ2-4	.	CASSIQGGLAKNIQYF	TGTGCCAGCAGTATCCAGGGGGGCTTAGCCAAAAACATTCAGTACTTC
TRBV19	.	TRBJ2-1	.	CASSILSGAYHEQFF	TGTGCCAGTAGTATTTTGTCGGGAGCTTACCATGAGCAGTTCTTC
TRBV5-5	.	TRBJ1-1	TRBD1	CASSYQTGMNTEAFF	TGTGCCAGCAGCTACCAGACAGGGATGAACACTGAAGCTTTCTTT
TRBV5-1	once	TRBJ1-4	.	CASSLGPGEKLFF	TGCGCCAGCAGCTTGGGGCCGGGCGAGAAACTGTTTTTT
TRBV9	.	TRBJ1-2	TRBD1	CASSAVTGGLGGYTF	TGTGCCAGCAGCGCAGTCACAGGGGGCTTAGGTGGCTACACCTTC
TRBV2	.	TRBJ2-2	.	CASMRDIYTGELFF	TGTGCCAGCATGCGGGACATCTACACCGGGGAGCTGTTTTTT
TRBV7-2	once	TRBJ2-5	.	CASSLVAPGGTQYF	TGTGCCAGCAGCTTAGTGGCACCCGGGGGGACCCAGTACTTC
TRBV28	.	TRBJ1-1	.	CASSLTPRGAFF	TGTGCCAGCAGTCTCACCCCCCGGGGAGCTTTCTTT
TRBV29-1	.	TRBJ2-7	.	CSVETGSLIINEQYF	TGCAGCGTTGAAACAGGGAGCCTTATAATCAACGAGCAGTACTTC
TRBV29-1	once	TRBJ2-1	TRBD2	CSVGRLAGATRVSYNEQFF	TGCAGCGTTGGAAGACTAGCGGGAGCCACAAGGGTGTCCTACAATGAGCAGTTCTTC
TRBV28	once	TRBJ1-5	.	CASSSGQAYQPQHF	TGTGCCAGCAGTTCGGGACAAGCCTATCAGCCCCAGCATTTT
TRBV9	.	TRBJ2-2	TRBD1	CASSAGQGLTTGELFF	TGTGCCAGCAGCGCAGGACAGGGCTTAACGACCGGGGAGCTGTTTTTT
TRBV29-1	.	TRBJ1-1	.	CSVAQQSMNTEAFF	TGCAGCGTTGCCCAACAGAGCATGAACACTGAAGCTTTCTTT
TRBV19	.	TRBJ2-7	.	CASSPEGYEQYF	TGTGCCAGTAGCCCGGAGGGCTACGAGCAGTACTTC
TRBV18	.	TRBJ1-1	.	CASSLGQPDTEAFF	TGTGCCAGCTCACTAGGACAGCCAGACACTGAAGCTTTCTTT
TRBV11-3	.	TRBJ2-7	.	CASSLHPQGYEQYF	TGTGCCAGCAGCTTACACCCCCAAGGTTACGAGCAGTACTTC
TRBV7-2	.	TRBJ2-6	.	CASSLAVSGANVLTF	TGTGCCAGCAGCTTAGCGGTTTCTGGGGCCAACGTCCTGACTTTC
TRBV6-6	.	TRBJ2-7	.	CASSYTNHGEQYF	TGTGCCAGCAGTTACACCAACCACGGGGAGCAGTACTTC
TRBV30	few	TRBJ1-5	TRBD1	CAWSLGQGRQPQHF	TGTGCCTGGAGTCTGGGACAGGGGCGTCAGCCCCAGCATTTT
TRBV9	.	TRBJ1-5	TRBD1	CASSVDRVPPHNQPQHF	TGTGCCAGCAGCGTTGACAGGGTCCCGCCCCACAATCAGCCCCAGCATTTT
TRBV18	.	TRBJ1-4	.	CASSPNWGEEKLFF	TGTGCCAGCTCACCAAACTGGGGAGAGGAAAAACTGTTTTTT
TRBV6-5	.	TRBJ2-3	.	CASSPPGTDTQYF	TGTGCCAGCAGCCCTCCGGGCACAGATACGCAGTATTTT
TRBV6-1	.	TRBJ2-1	.	CASGGGQGSYNEQFF	TGTGCCAGCGGGGGGGGGCAGGGATCCTACAATGAGCAGTTCTTC
TRBV9	.	TRBJ1-4	.	CASSGLSTNEKLFF	TGTGCCAGCAGCGGGCTCTCAACTAATGAAAAACTGTTTTTT
TRBV7-3	once	TRBJ2-1	.	CASSLFSGHGNEQFF	TGTGCCAGCAGCTTGTTCAGCGGACATGGCAATGAGCAGTTCTTC
TRBV7-2	.	TRBJ1-1	TRBD1	CASSTGQGTEAFF	TGTGCCAGCAGCACGGGACAGGGCACTGAAGCTTTCTTT
TRBV7-3	few	TRBJ1-1	.	CASSRTGQNTEAFF	TGTGCCAGCAGCCGAACGGGGCAGAACACTGAAGCTTTCTTT
TRBV15	.	TRBJ2-7	.	CATSRDRAPYEQYF	TGTGCCACCAGCAGAGACAGGGCGCCCTACGAGCAGTACTTC
TRBV4-1	few	TRBJ1-5	.	CASSLWADSNQPQHF	TGCGCCAGCAGCCTTTGGGCGGATAGCAATCAGCCCCAGCATTTT
TRBV9	once	TRBJ2-1	TRBD2	CASSVNPSAGADYNEQFF	TGTGCCAGCAGCGTCAATCCCAGCGCGGGAGCGGACTACAATGAGCAGTTCTTC
TRBV18	.	TRBJ2-3	.	CASSPSKSSTDTQYF	TGTGCCAGCTCACCATCCAAAAGTAGCACAGATACGCAGTATTTT
TRBV6-5	.	TRBJ1-5	TRBD1	CASSYGQGYQPQHF	TGTGCCAGCAGTTATGGACAGGGGTACCAGCCCCAGCATTTT
TRBV28	.	TRBJ1-2	TRBD1	CASSEGQLYGYTF	TGTGCCAGCAGCGAGGGACAGCTCTATGGCTACACCTTC
TRBV7-9	.	TRBJ2-3	TRBD1	CASSLTGNTDTQYF	TGTGCCAGCAGCCTGACAGGGAACACAGATACGCAGTATTTT
TRBV6-1	.	TRBJ2-5	.	CASSGGTIGTSRIETQYF	TGTGCCAGCAGTGGAGGGACGATCGGGACTTCGCGGATAGAGACCCAGTACTTC
TRBV28	once	TRBJ1-4	.	CASSFFSQTLATNEKLFF	TGTGCCAGCAGTTTTTTCAGTCAGACCCTCGCAACTAATGAAAAACTGTTTTTT
TRBV9	.	TRBJ2-1	TRBD2	CASSVEGRVSSGTSSNEQFF	TGTGCCAGCAGCGTAGAAGGCCGGGTCTCTTCTGGGACTAGCAGCAATGAGCAGTTCTTC
TRBV29-1	.	TRBJ2-2	TRBD1	CSAGTDTNTGELFF	TGCAGCGCCGGGACAGATACCAACACCGGGGAGCTGTTTTTT
TRBV6-5	.	TRBJ2-7	.	CASGNLGGSKQYF	TGTGCCAGCGGGAACCTGGGAGGATCAAAGCAGTACTTC
TRBV5-6	.	TRBJ1-2	.	CASSTFSSEPYGYTF	TGTGCCAGCAGCACCTTTTCATCGGAACCTTATGGCTACACCTTC